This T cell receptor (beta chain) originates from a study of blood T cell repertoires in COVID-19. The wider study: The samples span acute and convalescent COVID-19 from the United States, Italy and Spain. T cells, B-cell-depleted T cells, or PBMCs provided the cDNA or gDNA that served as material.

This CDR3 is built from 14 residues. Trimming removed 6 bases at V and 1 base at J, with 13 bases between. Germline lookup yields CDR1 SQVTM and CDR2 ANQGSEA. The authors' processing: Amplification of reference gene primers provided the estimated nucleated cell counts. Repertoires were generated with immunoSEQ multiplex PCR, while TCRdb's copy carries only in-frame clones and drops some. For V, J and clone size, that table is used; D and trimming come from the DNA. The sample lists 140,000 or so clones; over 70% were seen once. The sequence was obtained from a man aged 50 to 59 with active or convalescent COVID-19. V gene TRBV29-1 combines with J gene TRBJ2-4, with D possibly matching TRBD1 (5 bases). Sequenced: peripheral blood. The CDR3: CSVIQGLAKNIQYF. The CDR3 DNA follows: TGCAGCGTCATTCAGGGTCTGGCCAAAAACATTCAGTACTTC. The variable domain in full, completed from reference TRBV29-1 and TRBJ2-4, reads SAVISQKPSRDICQRGTSLTIQCQVDSQVTMMFWYRQQPGQSLTLIATANQGSEATYESGFVIDKFPISRPNLTFSTLTVSNMSPEDSSIYLCSVIQGLAKNIQYFGAGTRLSVL.